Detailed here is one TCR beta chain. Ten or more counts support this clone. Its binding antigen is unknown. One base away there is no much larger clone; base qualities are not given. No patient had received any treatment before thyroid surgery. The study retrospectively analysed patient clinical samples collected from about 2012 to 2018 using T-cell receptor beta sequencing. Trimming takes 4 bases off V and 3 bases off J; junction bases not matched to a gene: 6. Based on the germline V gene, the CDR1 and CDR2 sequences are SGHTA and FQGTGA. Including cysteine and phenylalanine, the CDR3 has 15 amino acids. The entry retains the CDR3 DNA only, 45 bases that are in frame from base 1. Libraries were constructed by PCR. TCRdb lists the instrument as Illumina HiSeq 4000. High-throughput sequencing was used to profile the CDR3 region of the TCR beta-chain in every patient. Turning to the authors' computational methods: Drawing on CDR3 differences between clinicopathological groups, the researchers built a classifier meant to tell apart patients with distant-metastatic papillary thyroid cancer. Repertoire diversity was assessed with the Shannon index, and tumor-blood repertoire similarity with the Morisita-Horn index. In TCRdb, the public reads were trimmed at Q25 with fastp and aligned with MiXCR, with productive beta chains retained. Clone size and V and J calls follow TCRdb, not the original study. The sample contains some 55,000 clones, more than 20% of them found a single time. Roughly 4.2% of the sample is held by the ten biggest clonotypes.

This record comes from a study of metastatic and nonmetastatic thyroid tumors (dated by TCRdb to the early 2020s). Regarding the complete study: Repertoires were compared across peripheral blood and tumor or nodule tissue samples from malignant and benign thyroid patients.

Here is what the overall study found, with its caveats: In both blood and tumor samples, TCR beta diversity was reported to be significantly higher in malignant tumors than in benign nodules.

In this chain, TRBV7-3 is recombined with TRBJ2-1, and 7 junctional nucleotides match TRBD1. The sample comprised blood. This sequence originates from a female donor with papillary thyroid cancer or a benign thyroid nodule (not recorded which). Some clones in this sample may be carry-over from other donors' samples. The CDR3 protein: CASSWSRDSYNEQFF. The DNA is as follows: TGTGCCAGCAGCTGGAGTAGGGACAGCTACAATGAGCAGTTCTTC.